The sequence of this T cell receptor beta chain was determined in a study of molecular identifiers for immune sequencing clone quantification. General study results and limits: More than 98% of effector molecules, versus under 1% of naive-cell molecules, belonged to clones above 20 RNA copies.

As CD8+CD4-CCR7+CD45RA+ cells, naive CD8 T cells were sorted. A single record per CDR3 protein comes from TCRdb applying MiXCR to the PCR reads. The sample records approximately 680,000 distinct CDR3 sequences, about 25% being singletons. CDR1 and CDR2 (germline): DFQATT, SNEGSKA (reference sequence). This CDR3 contains 14 residues. V was pared by 6 bases and J by 2 bases, with 8 bases of the junction left unmatched. This clonotype has ten or more counts. Its antigen remains unknown. The sample consisted of naive CD8+ T cells from blood, with Jurkat cell RNA spiked in. Subset reported: FACS-sorted CD8+CD4-CCR7+CD45RA+ naive T cells. The TCR was taken from a human donor in good health. Some libraries in this study had Jurkat cell RNA spiked in. The chain employs TRBV20-1 and TRBJ2-7, with TRBD2 identical over 9 bases. CDR3 DNA: TGCAGTGCCACCCCGGGACTAGCCGCCTACGAGCAGTACTTC. It codes for CSATPGLAAYEQYF.